The next 6 T cell receptor beta chains were all read from a single sample in a study of blood T cells in healthy people across ages. A sample-barcoded 5' primer and a J-beta primer mix were used in a second PCR of roughly 7 to 12 cycles. TCRdb reprocessed the 5' RACE reads via MiXCR and lists one record per CDR3 protein. Among 270,000 or so distinct CDR3 sequences, 25% to 30% were seen once, and the ten largest hold 25% to 30%. The material sequenced was blood. The receptors stem from a woman in her seventies in good health.

A few counts support this clonotype. The rearrangement links TRBV7-8 to TRBJ2-5; D is unresolved. This CDR3 spans 14 amino acids. V lost 8 bases and J lost 1, with 14 bases in between. CDR1 is SGHVS and CDR2 is FQNEAQ in the germline V gene. In DNA form, the CDR3 reads TGTGCCAGCCACCCCTCTGTAGGCCAAGAGACCCAGTACTTC. Residues: CASHPSVGQETQYF.

The V call is TRBV29-1, the J call TRBJ2-7, with TRBD2 matching over 12 bases. J was trimmed by 4 bases and V by 0 bases; bases with no gene match: 1. Germline values: CDR1 SQVTM, CDR2 ANQGSEA. The CDR3 has 14 amino acids. The CDR3 sequence is CSVEDGTSGYEQYF. The DNA of the CDR3 is TGCAGCGTTGAAGACGGGACTAGCGGGTACGAGCAGTACTTC.

This clonotype was counted only a few times. The chain joins TRBV24-1 to TRBJ2-1; D not certain. The CDR3 runs to 16 residues. Germline loops: CDR1 KGHDR, CDR2 SFDVKD. The ends were cut back, 4 bases at V and 1 base at J, with 13 bases in the middle. CDR3 bases: TGTGCCACCAGTGACTGGAGTGGGTCTTCCTACAATGAGCAGTTCTTC. Protein: CATSDWSGSSYNEQFF.

The chain employs TRBV5-5 and TRBJ1-2; TRBD1 aligns across 8 bases. The CDR3 is made up of 15 amino acids. Germline values: CDR1 SGHKS, CDR2 YYEKEE (reference sequence). V was pared by 4 bases and J by 7 bases, with 12 bases of the junction left unmatched. The CDR3 sequence: CASSPRTGFFSGYTF. The CDR3, as DNA: TGTGCCAGCAGCCCTCGGACAGGGTTTTTCTCTGGCTACACCTTC.

This clonotype has just a few counts. This chain uses TRBV7-2 with TRBJ2-2; possible D gene TRBD1, 6 bases. CDR3 length: 14 residues. V lost 4 bases to trimming and J lost 7 bases, with 13 bases between them. The germline gives CDR1 SGHTA, CDR2 FQGNSA. The CDR3 DNA reads as TGTGCCAGCAGCTCGGAAAGGGGGAGCGGGGAGCTGTTTTTT. It yields the protein CASSSERGSGELFF.

This clonotype was picked up a small number of times. The chain joins TRBV11-2 to TRBJ2-5; D gene ambiguous. The end of the DNA aligns better with TRBJ2-7, so the J call may be wrong. The CDR3 length is 13 residues. The germline CDR1 and CDR2 sequences are SGHAT and FQNNGV. This chain's CDR3 is CASSLVVIGEQYF. The CDR3 DNA sequence: TGTGCCAGCAGCTTAGTGGTTATAGGCGAGCAGTACTTC.